These 31 T cell receptor beta chains originate from one sample sequenced in a study of blood T cell repertoires in COVID-19 (dated by TCRdb to 2020 to 2021). The library was obtained by the immunoSEQ multiplex PCR assay. In its TCRdb copy, this immuneACCESS table keeps in-frame sequences only and misses some clones. Where compared with another copy, unresolved V genes explain less than half of these, and the others have no known cause. The sample table holds under 350,000 clones, of which roughly 85% were seen once. The ten largest clones add up to 3.5% to 4.5% of the sample. The source material was PBMCs or T cells enriched from blood (not recorded which). All receptors come from a woman in her 40s with acute COVID-19.

The chain recombines TRBV5-1 with TRBJ2-1, with D unresolved. This CDR3 is 17 amino acids long. The V end was cut by 1 base, the J end by 2 bases, with 16 bases between. The V gene's germline CDR1 is SGHRS and CDR2 YFSETQ. The CDR3 sequence is CASSLSSLPTAYNEQFF. The CDR3 region has the DNA TGCGCCAGCAGCTTGTCCAGTCTTCCCACCGCCTACAATGAGCAGTTCTTC.

As regards this clone: The sample has other DNA sequences that encode this CDR3 too. V is TRBV6-5 and J is TRBJ1-2, with 10 bases lining up with TRBD1. Unmatched junction bases numbered 3, after V lost 3 bases and J lost 5 bases. The germline V gene has CDR1 MNHEY and CDR2 SVGAGI. The CDR3 is made up of 14 amino acids. This CDR3 reads CASSYGTGAYGYTF. The DNA for the CDR3 is TGTGCCAGCAGTTATGGGACAGGGGCTTATGGCTACACCTTC.

The V call is TRBV5-1, the J call TRBJ2-1, with 11 bases identical to TRBD2. In germline, CDR1 is SGHRS, CDR2 YFSETQ. With V trimmed by 0 bases and J by 6 bases, 5 bases remained unmatched. CDR3 length equals 16 residues. CDR3 amino acids: CASSLDPLAGGNEQFF. CDR3 sequence (DNA): TGCGCCAGCAGCTTGGACCCCCTAGCGGGAGGCAATGAGCAGTTCTTC.

The chain couples TRBV3-1 (or the pseudogene TRBV3-2) to TRBJ2-7, with D possibly matching TRBD2 (6 bases). Trimming shortened V by 1 base and J by 7 bases, and 17 bases separated the two germline ends. This CDR3 region has 15 residues. Germline V gene data show CDR1 as LGHDT and CDR2 as YNNKEL (reference sequence). CDR3 DNA: TGTGCCAGCAGCCAAGGGGCCTGGGCGGGGTTAGAGCAGTACTTC. Its translation: CASSQGAWAGLEQYF.

J is TRBJ2-7 and V is TRBV28; no definite D call. Germline V lookup: CDR1 MDHEN, CDR2 SYDVKM. The CDR3 is 11 residues long. Trimming left V 6 bases short and J 2 bases short, with 5 bases between. CDR3 sequence reads: CASRTTYEQYF. Here the CDR3 DNA reads TGTGCCAGCAGAACAACCTACGAGCAGTACTTC. The full variable domain, its missing parts supplied by reference TRBV28 and TRBJ2-7, is DVKVTQSSRYLVKRTGEKVFLECVQDMDHENMFWYRQDPGLGLRLIYFSYDVKMKEKGDIPEGYSVSREKKERFSLILESASTNQTSMYLCASRTTYEQYFGPGTRLTVT.

A single count supports this clone. This sequence joins TRBV28 and TRBJ1-4, with D maybe TRBD1 (5 bases). The ends were cut back, 6 bases at V and 8 bases at J, with 16 bases in the middle. The CDR3 is 14 amino acids. Germline lookup yields CDR1 MDHEN and CDR2 SYDVKM. The CDR3 DNA is TGTGCCAGCAGCCTACAGGTGGAGTACGAAAAACTGTTTTTT. This encodes CASSLQVEYEKLFF.

This clone was recorded only once. The chain has TRBV5-1 and TRBJ2-7; 11 bases fit TRBD1. The CDR3 is 17 amino acids. The germline gives CDR1 SGHRS, CDR2 YFSETQ. V was pared by 3 bases and J by 5 bases, with 13 bases of the junction left unmatched. DNA of the CDR3: TGCGCCAGCAGCTCAACCGGGACCGGGACAGGGGGGGACGAGCAGTACTTC. The encoded protein is CASSSTGTGTGGDEQYF.

The chain uses TRBV10-3 and TRBJ2-2; weak D call: TRBD2 (6 bases). The germline V and J ends were trimmed by 7 bases and 1 base, with 13 bases remaining between them. The CDR3 extends over 15 amino acids. Germline V CDR1 and CDR2: ENHRY, SYGVKD. CDR3 amino acids: CAIKRAQENTGELFF. The CDR3 nucleotides are TGTGCCATCAAGCGGGCACAGGAGAACACCGGGGAGCTGTTTTTT.

This clone was seen just once. This chain connects TRBV11-3 to TRBJ2-2; 7 bases align to TRBD2. Trimming removed 5 bases from V and 4 bases from J; junction bases left unmatched: 4. CDR1 and CDR2 (germline): SGHNT, YENEEA. The CDR3 consists of 14 residues. The CDR3 DNA reads TGTGCCAGCAGCCCCAGACTAGCCACCGGGGAGCTGTTTTTT. Translating it yields CASSPRLATGELFF. The full variable domain, its missing parts supplied by reference TRBV11-3 and TRBJ2-2, is EAGVVQSPRYKIIEKKQPVAFWCNPISGHNTLYWYLQNLGQGPELLIRYENEEAVDDSQLPKDRFSAERLKGVDSTLKIQPAELGDSAVYLCASSPRLATGELFFGEGSRLTVL.

The rearrangement joins TRBV28 to TRBJ2-7; 8 positions agree with TRBD1. The CDR3 covers 15 residues. Trimming at V came to 6 bases and at J to 0 bases, leaving 7 bases not matched to a gene. CDR1 is MDHEN, CDR2 SYDVKM, per germline. The CDR3 sequence is CASRVEGQASYEQYF. In nucleotides, the CDR3 is TGTGCCAGCAGAGTTGAGGGACAGGCCTCCTACGAGCAGTACTTC.

This clone was recorded only once. This chain links TRBV3-1 (or the pseudogene TRBV3-2) with TRBJ2-7; 7 positions match TRBD2. This CDR3 contains 18 residues. Per germline, CDR1 LGHDT and CDR2 YNNKEL (reference sequence). V trimming: 1 base; J trimming: 0 bases; junction bases outside the gene matches: 12. The CDR3 loop is CASSQGISGGSLSYEQYF. The CDR3 DNA reads TGTGCCAGCAGCCAAGGAATTTCGGGCGGGAGTCTCTCCTACGAGCAGTACTTC.

J is TRBJ1-6 and V is TRBV4-3; 8 nucleotides align to TRBD1. With V trimmed by 1 base and J by 12 bases, 8 bases remained unmatched. Germline-derived CDR1 and CDR2 are LGHNA and YSLEER. This CDR3 is built from 15 residues. CDR3 sequence: CASSQGDRGPLPLHF. CDR3 DNA sequence: TGCGCCAGCAGCCAAGGTGACAGGGGACCCTTACCCCTCCACTTT.

The chain uses TRBV19 and TRBJ2-1, with D possibly TRBD2 on 6 matching bases. Germline-derived CDR1 and CDR2 are LNHDA and SQIVND (reference sequence). Deletions cut 9 bases from V and 4 bases from J, with 10 bases between. This CDR3 has 12 residues. The CDR3, as DNA: TGTGCCAGCTTAGGAGGGTACAATGAGCAGTTCTTC. Translating gives CASLGGYNEQFF.

This clone appeared once. The chain joins TRBV7-2 to TRBJ1-2; D call uncertain. Trimming cost V 10 bases and J 4 bases, with 10 bases left between them. This CDR3 is built from 11 residues. Germline V lookup: CDR1 SGHTA, CDR2 FQGNSA. The CDR3 loop is CATSPGYGYTF. CDR3 nucleotides: TGTGCCACTTCCCCCGGCTATGGCTACACCTTC.

The gene calls are TRBV19 and TRBJ2-1; TRBD2 might be the D (5 bases). The germline gives CDR1 LNHDA, CDR2 SQIVND (reference sequence). The CDR3 extends over 13 amino acids. V lost 5 bases and J lost 4, with 9 bases in between. In nucleotides, the CDR3 is TGTGCCAGTAGTCTCGGGGTTTACAATGAGCAGTTCTTC. Protein: CASSLGVYNEQFF. Filled out from reference TRBV19 and TRBJ2-1, the complete variable domain reads DGGITQSPKYLFRKEGQNVTLSCEQNLNHDAMYWYRQDPGQGLRLIYYSQIVNDFQKGDIAEGYSVSREKKESFPLTVTSAQKNPTAFYLCASSLGVYNEQFFGPGTRLTVL.

The chain has TRBV11-2 and TRBJ1-1; 8 bases fit TRBD1. Germline loops: CDR1 SGHAT, CDR2 FQNNGV. V gave up 2 bases and J gave up 4 bases; unmatched junction bases: 3. This CDR3 is built from 14 residues. The CDR3 is CASSLSTGGTEAFF. CDR3 nucleotide sequence: TGTGCCAGCAGCTTATCAACAGGGGGCACTGAAGCTTTCTTT.

The chain uses TRBV20-1 and TRBJ1-2; 7 nucleotides match TRBD1. Losses at the gene ends were 3 bases for V and 4 bases for J; bases not matched to a gene: 11. Germline V gene sequence: CDR1 DFQATT, CDR2 SNEGSKA (reference sequence). CDR3 size: 15 residues. CDR3 in amino acids: CSASTEGAVGYGYTF. The CDR3 DNA follows: TGCAGTGCTAGTACGGAGGGGGCGGTCGGCTATGGCTACACCTTC.

This clone is a singleton in its sample. V is TRBV9 and J is TRBJ2-6; possible D gene TRBD1, 5 bases. V was shortened by 4 bases and J by 4 bases, with 12 bases between the two germline ends. Germline assignment: CDR1 SGDLS and CDR2 YYNGEE. The CDR3 has 15 residues. CDR3 bases: TGTGCCAGCAGCCCTCAGGGCATGGGGGCCAACGTCCTGACTTTC. It specifies CASSPQGMGANVLTF.

V usage is TRBV3-1 (or the pseudogene TRBV3-2) and J usage is TRBJ1-2, with no clear D. Trimming stripped 0 bases from V and 4 bases from J, with 12 bases between. Germline V gives CDR1 LGHDT, CDR2 YNNKEL (reference sequence). This CDR3 region has 15 residues. The CDR3 DNA sequence: TGTGCCAGCAGCCAAGATTCTGTGAGTATCTATGGCTACACCTTC. The encoded protein is CASSQDSVSIYGYTF.

The J gene is TRBJ1-5, the V gene TRBV20-1; D is unclear. Looked up from germline, CDR1 is DFQATT and CDR2 is SNEGSKA (reference sequence). V was trimmed by 3 bases and J by 2 bases, leaving 20 bases between them. The CDR3 loop spans 17 amino acids. This CDR3 reads CSASSFLAGVGNQPQHF. The CDR3 DNA sequence: TGCAGTGCTAGTAGTTTTCTGGCGGGTGTAGGCAATCAGCCCCAGCATTTT.

This clone was counted a few times. The rearrangement uses TRBV6-2 or TRBV6-3 and TRBJ2-7; TRBD1 agrees at 7 bases. This CDR3 contains 13 residues. CDR1 MNHEY and CDR2 SVGEGT come from the germline V gene. J gave up 4 bases and V 6 bases, and 6 bases lay outside the gene matches. The CDR3: CASSRDSFYEQYF. CDR3 nucleotide sequence: TGTGCCAGCAGCCGGGACAGTTTTTACGAGCAGTACTTC.

CDR3 coding DNA: TGTGCCAGCAGTTGGACGACAGGGAATAATTCACCCCTCCACTTT. Encoded protein: CASSWTTGNNSPLHF. The chain is built from TRBV6-5 and TRBJ1-6; 7 positions match TRBD1. This CDR3 contains 15 residues. CDR1 and CDR2 (germline): MNHEY, SVGAGI. The junction had 5 bases not matched to a gene; V was cut back by 4 bases and J by 5 bases.

The gene calls are TRBV29-1 and TRBJ2-7, with TRBD1 as a possible D gene (6 bases). Trimming took 2 bases from V and 5 from J, leaving 16 bases between them. Per germline, CDR1 SQVTM and CDR2 ANQGSEA. This CDR3 is 14 amino acids long. The CDR3 DNA reads TGCAGCGTTGAATGGGCAGGGGTGGCGGACGAGCAGTACTTC. Protein sequence: CSVEWAGVADEQYF.

The CDR3 protein is CASSTDRGNTEAFF. The DNA of the CDR3 is TGTGCCAGCAGCACAGACAGGGGGAACACTGAAGCTTTCTTT. The chain carries TRBV6-6 and TRBJ1-1, with 8 bases that match TRBD1. The CDR3 is 14 amino acids. Germline-derived CDR1 and CDR2 are MNHNY and SVGAGI (reference sequence). Unmatched junction bases numbered 4, after V lost 6 bases and J lost 1 base.

Only a few counts were recorded for this clone. The chain joins TRBV3-1 (or the pseudogene TRBV3-2) to TRBJ1-6; TRBD1 matches at 7 bases. Trimming cost V 4 bases and J 4 bases; bases outside gene matches: 7. CDR1 LGHDT and CDR2 YNNKEL come from the germline V gene (reference sequence). The CDR3 consists of 16 residues. The DNA of the CDR3 is TGTGCCAGCAGCCCCCTCGGGGGACAGTATAATTCACCCCTCCACTTT. It encodes CASSPLGGQYNSPLHF.

The rearrangement joins TRBV7-9 to TRBJ2-2; D perhaps matches TRBD1 (8 bases). Per the germline V gene, CDR1 is SEHNR and CDR2 is FQNEAQ (reference sequence). The CDR3 is made up of 19 amino acids. V shed 4 bases and J shed 7 bases, with 28 bases lying between them. The CDR3 protein is CASSSLYRGRSGENGELFF. The DNA of the CDR3 is TGTGCCAGCAGCTCGTTGTACAGGGGGAGAAGCGGGGAGAACGGGGAGCTGTTTTTT.

V gene TRBV6-5 combines with J gene TRBJ2-2; 10 nucleotides line up with TRBD2. Germline values: CDR1 MNHEY, CDR2 SVGAGI. The CDR3 runs to 15 residues. With V trimmed by 7 bases and J by 6 bases, 8 bases remained unmatched. The CDR3 protein is CASKGSGGASGELFF. Here the CDR3 DNA reads TGTGCCAGCAAAGGAAGCGGGGGGGCGTCCGGGGAGCTGTTTTTT.

This clone was counted a few times. The V call is TRBV6-5, the J call TRBJ1-3, with D uncertain. Trimming removed 7 bases from V and 0 bases from J, with 10 bases in between. Germline V gene sequence: CDR1 MNHEY, CDR2 SVGAGI. The CDR3 consists of 14 residues. Here the CDR3 DNA reads TGTGCCAGCACCCCTTTCTCCTCTGGAAACACCATATATTTT. This encodes CASTPFSSGNTIYF.

This rearrangement joins TRBV4-3 to TRBJ2-2, with a tentative D call TRBD2 (5 bases). Germline V CDR1 and CDR2: LGHNA, YSLEER. The CDR3 runs 16 residues. V shed 1 base and J shed 4 bases, with 13 bases lying between them. In nucleotides, the CDR3 is TGCGCCAGCAGCCAAGGAGGGCGGGTCGGCACCGGGGAGCTGTTTTTT. This translates into CASSQGGRVGTGELFF.

V is TRBV18 and J is TRBJ2-2, with a tentative D call TRBD1 (6 bases). Germline loops: CDR1 KGHSH, CDR2 LQKENI. This CDR3 is 14 amino acids long. Trimming removed 5 bases from V and 0 bases from J, with 7 bases in between. The CDR3 DNA is TGTGCCAGCTCAGGGACACCGAACACCGGGGAGCTGTTTTTT. This sequence encodes CASSGTPNTGELFF.

The rearrangement uses TRBV7-2 and TRBJ2-7; TRBD1 agrees at 10 bases. V shed 2 bases, J shed 1 base, and the junction held 11 bases outside the gene matches. The CDR3 loop spans 18 amino acids. CDR1 and CDR2 (germline): SGHTA, FQGNSA. CDR3 residues: CASSLKGGDRGVSYEQYF. CDR3 sequence (DNA): TGTGCCAGCAGCTTAAAGGGGGGGGACAGGGGAGTTTCCTACGAGCAGTACTTC.